This section outlines one T cell receptor (beta chain) sequence together with its context. It lacks a known antigen. The conserved closing phenylalanine or tryptophan is absent in this CDR3, likely reflecting a read error. These data originate in a study of patients and donors after allogeneic stem cell transplantation (dated by TCRdb to between 2020 and 2021). CDR1 and CDR2 (SGHTA, FQGTGA) derive from the germline V gene. The CDR3 region is 16 residues in length, termini included. The read is trimmed to its CDR3 DNA, 48 bases read in frame from base 1. V is cut back by 3 bases and J by 0 bases, with 1 base in the junction unmatched. Library creation used RT-PCR. The data were produced on a NextSeq 550. TCRdb reprocessing: public reads trimmed at Q25 with fastp, clones called with MiXCR, in-frame beta chains kept. Rows matching on CDR3 protein sequence are summarized as one entry with the most common DNA and genes. This sample gives 150,000 to 200,000 distinct CDR3 sequences in total; 30% of them show up just once. The biggest ten clones account for less than 3.5% of the sample.

Sequenced: blood, either unsorted or a sorted T cell fraction (not recorded which). The sequence came from a human donor who was either an allogeneic HSCT recipient or a stem cell or donor lymphocyte infusion donor (not recorded which). It is not recorded whose cells these are; they may come from a transplant donor. The chain joins TRBV7-3 to TRBJ2-1; 11 middle bases align to TRBD2. The CDR3 reads as follows: CASSLTSGISYNEQFS. The DNA reads as follows: TGTGCCAGCAGCTTGACTAGCGGGATCTCCTACAATGAGCAGTTCTCC.